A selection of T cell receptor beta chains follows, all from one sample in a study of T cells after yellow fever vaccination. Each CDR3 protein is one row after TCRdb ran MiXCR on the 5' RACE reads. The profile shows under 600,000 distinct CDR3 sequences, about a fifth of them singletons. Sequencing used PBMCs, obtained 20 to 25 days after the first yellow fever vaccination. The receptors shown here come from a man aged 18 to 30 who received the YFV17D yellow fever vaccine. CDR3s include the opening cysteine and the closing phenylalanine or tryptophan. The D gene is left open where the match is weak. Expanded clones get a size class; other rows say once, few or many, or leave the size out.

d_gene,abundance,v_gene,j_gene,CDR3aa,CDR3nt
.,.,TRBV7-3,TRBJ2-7,CASSPSAGFISEQYF,TGTGCCAGCAGCCCTTCGGCGGGATTCATCTCCGAGCAGTACTTC
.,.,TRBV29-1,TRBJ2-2,CSVAGRNTGELFF,TGCAGCGTTGCGGGGAGGAACACCGGGGAGCTGTTTTTT
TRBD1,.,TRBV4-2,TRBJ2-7,CDSSQIRSSGTGVTYEQYF,TGTGACAGCAGCCAAATTAGGAGTAGCGGGACAGGGGTGACCTACGAGCAGTACTTC
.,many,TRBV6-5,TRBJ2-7,CASSSPYEQYF,TGTGCCAGCAGTTCCCCCTACGAGCAGTACTTC
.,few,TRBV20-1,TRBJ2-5,CSDLGGEETQYF,TGCAGTGACCTAGGGGGGGAAGAGACCCAGTACTTC
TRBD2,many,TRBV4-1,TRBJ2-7,CASSPPGRGGLYEQYF,TGCGCCAGCAGCCCACCCGGGAGGGGGGGCCTATACGAGCAGTACTTC
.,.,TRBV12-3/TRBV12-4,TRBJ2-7,CASSHQLGYEQYF,TGTGCCAGCAGCCACCAACTGGGCTACGAGCAGTACTTC
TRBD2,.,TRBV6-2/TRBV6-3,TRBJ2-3,CASSKTSGTTDTQYF,TGTGCCAGCAGTAAGACTAGCGGGACTACAGATACGCAGTATTTT
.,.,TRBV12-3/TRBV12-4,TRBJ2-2,CASSPDRHIGGELFF,TGTGCCAGCAGTCCCGACAGGCACATCGGCGGGGAGCTGTTTTTT
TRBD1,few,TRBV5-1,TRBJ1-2,CASSVQGVGGYTF,TGCGCCAGCAGCGTGCAGGGGGTCGGTGGCTACACCTTC
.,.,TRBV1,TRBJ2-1,CTSSQDKDREVPSSYNEQFF,TGCACCAGCAGCCAAGATAAGGACAGGGAGGTCCCGAGCTCCTACAATGAGCAGTTCTTC
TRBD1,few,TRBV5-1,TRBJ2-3,CASSLVQGANTQYF,TGCGCCAGCAGCTTGGTGCAGGGGGCAAATACGCAGTATTTT
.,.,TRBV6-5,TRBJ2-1,CASSFARRGARYNEQFF,TGTGCCAGCAGTTTTGCTCGCAGGGGGGCTAGGTACAATGAGCAGTTCTTC
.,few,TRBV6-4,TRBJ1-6,CASSPQTGYSYNSPLHF,TGTGCCAGCAGTCCACAGACAGGATACTCCTATAATTCACCCCTCCACTTT
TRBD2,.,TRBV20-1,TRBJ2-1,CSAPQTSGRGDEQFF,TGCAGTGCTCCCCAAACTAGCGGGAGAGGGGATGAGCAGTTCTTC
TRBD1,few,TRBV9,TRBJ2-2,CASSVGGQGATGELFF,TGTGCCAGCAGCGTAGGTGGGCAGGGGGCCACCGGGGAGCTGTTTTTT
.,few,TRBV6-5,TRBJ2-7,CASRHPRGAGIAEQYF,TGTGCCAGCAGGCACCCTAGGGGGGCGGGGATAGCCGAGCAGTACTTC
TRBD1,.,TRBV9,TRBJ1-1,CASSPPRTGASEAFF,TGTGCCAGCAGCCCCCCCCGAACAGGGGCGAGTGAAGCTTTCTTT
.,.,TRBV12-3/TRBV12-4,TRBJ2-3,CASSKIDPTDTQYF,TGTGCCAGCAGCAAAATAGATCCCACAGATACGCAGTATTTT
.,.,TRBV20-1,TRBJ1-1,CSAQQMGPGTEAFF,TGCAGTGCCCAACAGATGGGGCCGGGCACTGAAGCTTTCTTT
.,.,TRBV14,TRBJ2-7,CASSQDRVPLDEQYF,TGTGCCAGCAGCCAAGATCGCGTCCCATTAGACGAGCAGTACTTC
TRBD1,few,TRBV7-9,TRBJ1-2,CASAWDRGSNYGYTF,TGTGCCAGCGCCTGGGACAGGGGATCTAACTATGGCTACACCTTC
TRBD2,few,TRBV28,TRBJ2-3,CASSYLAGAESWTSTDTQYF,TGTGCCAGCAGTTATCTAGCGGGGGCTGAGTCCTGGACTAGCACAGATACGCAGTATTTT
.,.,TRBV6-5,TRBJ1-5,CASSYSRQSNQPQHF,TGTGCCAGCAGTTACTCCCGACAGAGCAATCAGCCCCAGCATTTT
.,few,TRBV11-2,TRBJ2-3,CASSFNQGPDTQYF,TGTGCCAGCAGCTTTAACCAGGGGCCAGATACGCAGTATTTT
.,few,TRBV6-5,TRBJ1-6,CASNTGMGPVGSPLHF,TGTGCCAGCAATACAGGGATGGGCCCCGTCGGATCACCCCTCCACTTT
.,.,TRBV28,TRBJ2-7,CASSLSGPGPYEQYF,TGTGCCAGCAGTTTATCCGGACCCGGGCCCTACGAGCAGTACTTC
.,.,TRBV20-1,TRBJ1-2,CSARPRVRGDYGYTF,TGCAGTGCTCGTCCCAGGGTCCGGGGAGACTATGGCTACACCTTC
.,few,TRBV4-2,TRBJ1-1,CASSQEPSGDTEAFF,TGTGCCAGCAGCCAAGAACCGTCCGGGGACACTGAAGCTTTCTTT
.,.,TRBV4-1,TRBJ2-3,CASSARGEGDTQYF,TGCGCCAGCAGCGCCAGGGGGGAGGGAGATACGCAGTATTTT
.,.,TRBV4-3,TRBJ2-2,CASSQENRGTGELFF,TGCGCCAGCAGCCAAGAAAACCGGGGCACCGGGGAGCTGTTTTTT
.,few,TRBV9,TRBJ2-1,CASSVANEQFF,TGTGCCAGCAGCGTAGCCAATGAGCAGTTCTTC
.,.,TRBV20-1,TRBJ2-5,CSAKKGQETQYF,TGCAGTGCTAAGAAGGGACAAGAGACCCAGTACTTC
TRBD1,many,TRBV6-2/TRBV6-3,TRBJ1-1,CASSWGIGTAEAFF,TGTGCCAGCAGTTGGGGGATCGGGACAGCTGAAGCTTTCTTT
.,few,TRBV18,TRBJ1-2,CASSQAEVTVGGYTF,TGTGCCAGCTCCCAAGCCGAAGTGACAGTTGGTGGCTACACCTTC
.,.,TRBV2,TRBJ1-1,CASSGLGVQAFF,TGTGCCAGCAGTGGGTTGGGGGTTCAGGCTTTCTTT
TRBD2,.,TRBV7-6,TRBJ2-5,CASSLVGGLAYQETQYF,TGTGCCAGCAGCTTAGTTGGGGGACTAGCGTACCAAGAGACCCAGTACTTC
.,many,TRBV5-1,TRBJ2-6,CASSLAGANVLTF,TGTGCCAGCAGCTTAGCTGGGGCCAACGTCCTGACTTTC
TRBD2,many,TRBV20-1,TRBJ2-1,CSARALAGVNEQFF,TGCAGTGCTAGAGCCCTAGCGGGGGTCAATGAGCAGTTCTTC
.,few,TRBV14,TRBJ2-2,CASSHAHTGELFF,TGTGCCAGCAGCCACGCTCACACCGGGGAGCTGTTTTTT
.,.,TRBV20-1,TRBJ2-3,CSARDGDTQYF,TGCAGTGCCAGGGACGGCGATACGCAGTATTTT
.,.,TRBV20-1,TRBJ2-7,CSARQGEQYF,TGCAGTGCGAGGCAGGGCGAGCAGTACTTC
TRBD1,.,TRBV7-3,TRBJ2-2,CASSFTQGGTGELFF,TGTGCCAGCAGCTTTACACAGGGGGGCACCGGGGAGCTGTTTTTT
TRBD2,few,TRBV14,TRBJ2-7,CASSQAGTSGLYEQYF,TGTGCCAGCAGCCAAGCCGGGACTAGCGGCCTCTACGAGCAGTACTTC
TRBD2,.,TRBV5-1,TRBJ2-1,CASRRGTSDDEQFF,TGCGCCAGCAGGCGCGGGACTAGCGACGATGAGCAGTTCTTC
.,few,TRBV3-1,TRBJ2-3,CASSRLGVDTQYF,TGTGCCAGCAGCCGCTTAGGGGTCGATACGCAGTATTTT
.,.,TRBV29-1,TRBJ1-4,CSVRGRTNEKLFF,TGCAGCGTTCGGGGACGGACTAATGAAAAACTGTTTTTT
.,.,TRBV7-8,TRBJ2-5,CASSVQQGTQYF,TGTGCCAGCAGCGTCCAGCAGGGGACCCAGTACTTC
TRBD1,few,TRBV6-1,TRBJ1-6,CASSKTRQGESPLHF,TGTGCCAGCAGTAAAACCCGACAGGGTGAATCACCCCTCCACTTT
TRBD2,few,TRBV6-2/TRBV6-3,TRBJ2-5,CASSYGVAGAKETQYF,TGTGCCAGCAGTTACGGAGTAGCGGGAGCAAAAGAGACCCAGTACTTC
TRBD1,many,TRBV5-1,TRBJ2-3,CASSTRQGGTDTQYF,TGCGCCAGCAGCACCCGACAGGGTGGGACAGATACGCAGTATTTT
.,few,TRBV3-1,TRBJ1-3,CASSQVAVGNTIYF,TGTGCCAGCAGCCAAGTTGCTGTAGGAAACACCATATATTTT
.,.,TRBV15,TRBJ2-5,CATSGTGGGGAILYQETQYF,TGTGCCACCAGCGGGACCGGGGGTGGCGGAGCAATCTTATACCAAGAGACCCAGTACTTC
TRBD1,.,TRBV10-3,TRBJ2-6,CAISGGQGAQGANVLTF,TGTGCCATCAGTGGGGGACAGGGGGCGCAAGGGGCCAACGTCCTGACTTTC
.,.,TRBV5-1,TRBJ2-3,CASSLNGGGRDTQYF,TGCGCCAGCAGCTTGAATGGAGGGGGAAGAGATACGCAGTATTTT
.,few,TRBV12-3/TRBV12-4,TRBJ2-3,CASSFNRVRGTDTQYF,TGTGCCAGCAGTTTCAACCGGGTACGGGGCACAGATACGCAGTATTTT